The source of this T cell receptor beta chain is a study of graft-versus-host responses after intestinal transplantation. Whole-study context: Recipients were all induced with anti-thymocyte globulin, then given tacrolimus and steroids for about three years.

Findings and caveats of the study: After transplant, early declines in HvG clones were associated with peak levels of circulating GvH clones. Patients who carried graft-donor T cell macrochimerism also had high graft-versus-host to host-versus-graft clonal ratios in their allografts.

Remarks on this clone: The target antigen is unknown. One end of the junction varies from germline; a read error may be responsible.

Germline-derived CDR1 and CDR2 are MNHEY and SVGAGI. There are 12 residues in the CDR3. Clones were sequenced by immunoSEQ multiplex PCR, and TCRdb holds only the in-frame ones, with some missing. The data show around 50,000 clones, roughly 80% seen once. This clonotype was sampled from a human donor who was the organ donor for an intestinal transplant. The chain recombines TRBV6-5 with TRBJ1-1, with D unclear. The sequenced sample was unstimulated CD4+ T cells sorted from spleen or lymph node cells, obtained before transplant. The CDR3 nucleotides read TGTGCCAGCAGTTACAGGAACACTGAAGCTTCCTTT. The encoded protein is CASSYRNTEASF.